Listed below are T cell receptor beta chains from one sample, sequenced in a study of Graves' ophthalmopathy and Graves' hyperthyroidism. TCRdb analysed the multiplex PCR reads with MiXCR anew, one entry per CDR3 protein. The sample yields 620,000 or so distinct CDR3 sequences, around a fifth seen once. Sequencing was performed on peripheral blood. Every receptor here comes from a woman younger than 35 with stable Graves' hyperthyroidism. Some clones in this sample may be carry-over from other donors' samples. CDR3s include the opening cysteine and the closing phenylalanine or tryptophan. D genes are given only for firm matches. Expanded clones are given a class, and other clones once, few, many or no size at all.

v_call	clone_size	d_call	j_call	cdr3_nt	cdr3_aa
TRBV28	many	NA	TRBJ1-5	TGTGCCAGCAGTTCACCTGGACTGGGGAAGGCGCAATCAGCCCCAGCATTT	CASSSPGLGKAQSAPAF
TRBV10-3	many	NA	TRBJ2-7	TGTGCCACCAACGGATTACAGGTCGGCGAGCAGTACTTC	CATNGLQVGEQYF
TRBV18	NA	TRBD1	TRBJ1-1	TGTGCCAGCTCACTGGGTCTTGACAGGGCGCCGCGATTCACTGAAGCTTTCTTT	CASSLGLDRAPRFTEAFF
TRBV7-9	NA	NA	TRBJ2-3	TGTGCCAGCAGCTTCGGGGGCGATACGCAGTATTTT	CASSFGGDTQYF
TRBV6-1	many	NA	TRBJ2-2	TGTGCCAGCAGTGAAACAGGGTGGTCCGGGGAGCTGTTTTTT	CASSETGWSGELFF
TRBV28	many	TRBD2	TRBJ2-5	TGTGCCAGCAGTTTAGCCCGGACTAGCGGGAGAGAAGAGACCCAGTACTTC	CASSLARTSGREETQYF
TRBV2	many	NA	TRBJ1-5	TGTGCCAGCGGAGCGGGGGGGGTTAACGGTCAGCCCCAGCATTTT	CASGAGGVNGQPQHF
TRBV10-3	many	NA	TRBJ1-6	TGTGCCATCAATCAGGCCGGGTTGGATAATTCACCCCTCCACTTT	CAINQAGLDNSPLHF
TRBV27	few	NA	TRBJ2-4	TGTGCCAGCAGTTTAGGGTACAGGGCCCACATTCAGTACTTC	CASSLGYRAHIQYF
TRBV29-1	NA	NA	TRBJ1-2	TGCAGCTTTCGAAAGGGTGGGGATGGCTACACCTTC	CSFRKGGDGYTF
TRBV4-1	many	TRBD1	TRBJ2-5	TGCGCCAGCAGCCAACTTGGGGACAGACAAGAGACCCAGTACTTC	CASSQLGDRQETQYF
TRBV7-2	few	TRBD2	TRBJ2-7	TGTGCCAGCAGCTCGACGGGACTAAAGTACGAGCAGTACTTC	CASSSTGLKYEQYF
TRBV5-1	many	NA	TRBJ2-2	TGCGCCAGCAGCTTGCGGCCAGATACCGGGGAGCTGTTTTTT	CASSLRPDTGELFF
TRBV24-1	many	NA	TRBJ2-5	TGTGCCACCAGTGATTCGGGGGAGACCCAGTACTTC	CATSDSGETQYF
TRBV5-1	many	NA	TRBJ1-2	TGCGCCAGCAGCTTGGATGCGGGGGAATCCTATGGCTACACCTTC	CASSLDAGESYGYTF
TRBV6-1	NA	TRBD1	TRBJ2-3	TGTGCCAGCAGACAGACAGGGACAGATACGCAGTATTTT	CASRQTGTDTQYF
TRBV2	many	NA	TRBJ1-5	TGTGCCAGCAGTGATACCCAGGGTACGGTCACAGGGTATCAGCCCCAGCATTTT	CASSDTQGTVTGYQPQHF
TRBV12-3/TRBV12-4	NA	TRBD2	TRBJ2-2	TGTGCCAGCAGTCATAGCGGGAGGAAGAACACCGGGGAGCTGTTTTTT	CASSHSGRKNTGELFF
TRBV2	NA	NA	TRBJ1-2	TGTGCCAGCAGTGAATTACTAGCGGGCAGGGTACATGGCTACACCTTT	CASSELLAGRVHGYTF
TRBV28	NA	NA	TRBJ2-2	TGTGCCAGCAGTTTGTTTGGCGGGGCCACCGGGGAGCTGTGTTTT	CASSLFGGATGELCF
TRBV19	many	NA	TRBJ1-5	TGTGCCAGTAGTGCCCGGAGCCCTAAGAGGGATCAGCCCCAGCATTTT	CASSARSPKRDQPQHF
TRBV11-1	many	NA	TRBJ2-7	TGTGCCAGCAGCTTAGCAGTCCGAAGCTCCTACGAGCAGTACTTC	CASSLAVRSSYEQYF
TRBV6-1	few	NA	TRBJ2-5	TGTGCCAGCACCCCTACAGGGAGCTTAGAGACCAAGTACTTC	CASTPTGSLETKYF
TRBV12-3/TRBV12-4	many	NA	TRBJ1-5	TGTGCCAGCAGCTTGGTAGGTAGCAATCAGCCCCAGCATTTT	CASSLVGSNQPQHF
TRBV10-3	once	NA	TRBJ1-3	TGTGCCATCAGAGCCAGAGAGCCTAACTCTGGAAACACCATATATTTT	CAIRAREPNSGNTIYF
TRBV19	many	TRBD1	TRBJ1-5	TGTGCCAGTAGTACCTGGGACAGGGGCCAGCCCCAGCATTTT	CASSTWDRGQPQHF